This T cell receptor beta chain was captured in a study of cytomegalovirus exposure and HLA in healthy donors. The PCR was carried out with 60 Vbeta primers and 13 Jbeta primers. The method was immunoSEQ multiplex PCR; TCRdb's version includes in-frame clones alone and lacks a portion of them. The sample lists some 120,000 clones; about four fifths were seen once. Trimming at V came to 3 bases and at J to 3 bases, leaving 4 bases not matched to a gene. This CDR3 has 16 amino acids. Germline V gene sequence: CDR1 LGHNA, CDR2 YNFKEQ. This TCR came from a human donor in good health. The V and J genes are TRBV4-2 and TRBJ2-3; TRBD2 matches at 12 bases. What was sequenced was PBMCs. The DNA for the CDR3 is TGTGCCAGCAGCCAGATACTAGCGGGGGGAACAGATACGCAGTATTTT. Its translation is CASSQILAGGTDTQYF.